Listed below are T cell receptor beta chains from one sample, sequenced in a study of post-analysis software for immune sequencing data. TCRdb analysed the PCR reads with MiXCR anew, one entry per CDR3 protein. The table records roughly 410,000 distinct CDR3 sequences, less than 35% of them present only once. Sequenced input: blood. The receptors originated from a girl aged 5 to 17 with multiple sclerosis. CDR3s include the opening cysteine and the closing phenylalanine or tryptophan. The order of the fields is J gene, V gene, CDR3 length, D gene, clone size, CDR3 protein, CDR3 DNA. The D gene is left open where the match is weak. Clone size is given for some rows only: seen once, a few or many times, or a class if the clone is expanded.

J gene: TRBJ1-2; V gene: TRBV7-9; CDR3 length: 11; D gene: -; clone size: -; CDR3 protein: CASSFRAGYTF; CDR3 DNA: TGTGCCAGCAGCTTCAGGGCTGGCTACACCTTC
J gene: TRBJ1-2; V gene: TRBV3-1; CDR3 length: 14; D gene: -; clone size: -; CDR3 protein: CASSLDPKGYGYTF; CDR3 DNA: TGTGCCAGCAGTCTGGACCCGAAGGGCTATGGCTACACCTTC
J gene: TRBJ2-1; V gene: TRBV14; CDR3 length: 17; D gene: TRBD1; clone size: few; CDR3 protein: CASSQRLRQGAYNEQFF; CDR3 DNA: TGTGCCAGCAGCCAACGACTGAGACAGGGGGCTTACAATGAGCAGTTCTTC
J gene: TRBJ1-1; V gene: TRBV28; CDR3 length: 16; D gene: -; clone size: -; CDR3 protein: CASSSAYRRVNTEAFF; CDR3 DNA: TGTGCCAGCAGTTCCGCATACAGAAGGGTGAACACTGAAGCTTTCTTT
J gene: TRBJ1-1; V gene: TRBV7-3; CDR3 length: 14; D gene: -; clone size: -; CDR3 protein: CASSLLGGGTEAFF; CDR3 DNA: TGTGCCAGCAGCTTATTGGGCGGGGGTACTGAAGCTTTCTTT
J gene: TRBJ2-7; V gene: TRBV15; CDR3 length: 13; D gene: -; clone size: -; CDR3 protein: CATSRGQENEQYF; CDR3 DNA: TGTGCCACCAGCAGGGGACAAGAGAACGAGCAGTACTTC
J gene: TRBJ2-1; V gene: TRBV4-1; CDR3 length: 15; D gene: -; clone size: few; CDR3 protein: CATSEGLGSYNEQFF; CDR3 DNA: TGCGCCACCAGTGAAGGGTTGGGCTCCTACAATGAGCAGTTCTTC
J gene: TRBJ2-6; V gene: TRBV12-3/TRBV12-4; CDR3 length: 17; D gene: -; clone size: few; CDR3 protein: CASSFGAADSGANVLTF; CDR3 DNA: TGTGCCAGCAGTTTTGGGGCAGCCGACTCTGGGGCCAACGTCCTGACTTTC
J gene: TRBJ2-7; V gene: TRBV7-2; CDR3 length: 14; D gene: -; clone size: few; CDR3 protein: CASSSFPGSYEQYF; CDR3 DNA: TGTGCCAGCAGCTCGTTTCCAGGCTCCTACGAGCAGTACTTC
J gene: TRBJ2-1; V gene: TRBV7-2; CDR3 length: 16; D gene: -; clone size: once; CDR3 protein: CASSLARVRSYNEQFF; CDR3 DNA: TGTGCCAGCAGCTTAGCGCGGGTAAGGTCCTACAATGAGCAGTTCTTC
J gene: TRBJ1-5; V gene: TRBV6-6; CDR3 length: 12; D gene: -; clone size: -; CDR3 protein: CATAGLDQPQHF; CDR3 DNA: TGTGCCACCGCCGGTTTAGATCAGCCCCAGCATTTT
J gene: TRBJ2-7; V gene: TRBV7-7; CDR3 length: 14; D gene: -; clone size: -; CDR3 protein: CASSSTRSSYEQYF; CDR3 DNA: TGTGCTAGCAGCTCGACAAGGTCCTCCTACGAGCAGTACTTC
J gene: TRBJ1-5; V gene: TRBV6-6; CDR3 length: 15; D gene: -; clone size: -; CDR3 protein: CASSYGSPSNQPQHF; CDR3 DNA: TGTGCCAGCAGTTACGGGTCACCTAGCAATCAGCCCCAGCATTTT
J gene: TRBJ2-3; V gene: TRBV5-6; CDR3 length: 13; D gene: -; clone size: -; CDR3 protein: CASSSEGWNTQYF; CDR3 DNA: TGTGCCAGCAGCTCGGAGGGATGGAATACGCAGTATTTT
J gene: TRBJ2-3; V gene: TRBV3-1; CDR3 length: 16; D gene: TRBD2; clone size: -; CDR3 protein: CASSVTSGALADTQYF; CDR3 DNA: TGTGCCAGCTCCGTTACTAGCGGGGCCCTTGCAGATACGCAGTATTTT
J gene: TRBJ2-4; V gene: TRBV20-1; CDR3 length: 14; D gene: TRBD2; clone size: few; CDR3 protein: CSARDPREREVQYF; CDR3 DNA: TGCAGTGCTAGGGACCCCCGTGAGCGGGAGGTTCAGTACTTC
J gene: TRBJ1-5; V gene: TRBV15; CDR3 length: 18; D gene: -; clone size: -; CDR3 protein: CATSRDRKAVGSNQPQHF; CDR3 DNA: TGTGCCACCAGCAGAGATCGGAAGGCTGTCGGGAGCAATCAGCCCCAGCATTTT
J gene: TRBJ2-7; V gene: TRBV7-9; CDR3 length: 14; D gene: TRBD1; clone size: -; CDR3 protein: CASSGGQGLDEQYF; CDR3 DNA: TGTGCCAGCAGCGGGGGACAGGGTCTGGACGAGCAGTACTTC
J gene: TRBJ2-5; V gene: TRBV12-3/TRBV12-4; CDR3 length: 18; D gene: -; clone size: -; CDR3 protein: CASSFPAVSLGLQETQYF; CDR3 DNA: TGTGCCAGCAGTTTCCCTGCAGTTTCTCTGGGGCTCCAGGAGACCCAGTACTTC
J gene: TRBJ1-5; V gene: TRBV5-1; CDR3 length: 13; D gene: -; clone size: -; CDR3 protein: CASRAAYNQPQHF; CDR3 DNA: TGCGCCAGCAGGGCAGCCTACAATCAGCCCCAGCATTTT
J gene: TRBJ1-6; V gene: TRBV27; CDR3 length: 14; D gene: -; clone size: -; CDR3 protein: CASSLLPLESPLHF; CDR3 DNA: TGTGCCAGCAGTTTACTGCCCCTGGAATCACCCCTCCACTTT
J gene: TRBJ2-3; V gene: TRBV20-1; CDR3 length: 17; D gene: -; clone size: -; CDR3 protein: CSARDSWIFSGTPGQYF; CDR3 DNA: TGCAGTGCTAGAGATAGCTGGATCTTTAGCGGAACCCCGGGGCAGTATTTT
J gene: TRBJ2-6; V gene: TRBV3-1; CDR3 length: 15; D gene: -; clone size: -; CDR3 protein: CASSHPLIGANVLTF; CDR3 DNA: TGTGCCAGCAGCCATCCCCTAATAGGGGCCAACGTCCTGACTTTC
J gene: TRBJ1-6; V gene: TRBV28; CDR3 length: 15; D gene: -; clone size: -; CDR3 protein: CASSWDIGGNSPLHF; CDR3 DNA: TGTGCCAGCAGTTGGGACATAGGGGGAAATTCACCCCTCCACTTT
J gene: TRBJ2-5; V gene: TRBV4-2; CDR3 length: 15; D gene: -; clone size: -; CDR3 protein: CASSQGQLYQETQYF; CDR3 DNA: TGTGCCAGCAGCCAAGGACAGTTGTACCAAGAGACCCAGTACTTC